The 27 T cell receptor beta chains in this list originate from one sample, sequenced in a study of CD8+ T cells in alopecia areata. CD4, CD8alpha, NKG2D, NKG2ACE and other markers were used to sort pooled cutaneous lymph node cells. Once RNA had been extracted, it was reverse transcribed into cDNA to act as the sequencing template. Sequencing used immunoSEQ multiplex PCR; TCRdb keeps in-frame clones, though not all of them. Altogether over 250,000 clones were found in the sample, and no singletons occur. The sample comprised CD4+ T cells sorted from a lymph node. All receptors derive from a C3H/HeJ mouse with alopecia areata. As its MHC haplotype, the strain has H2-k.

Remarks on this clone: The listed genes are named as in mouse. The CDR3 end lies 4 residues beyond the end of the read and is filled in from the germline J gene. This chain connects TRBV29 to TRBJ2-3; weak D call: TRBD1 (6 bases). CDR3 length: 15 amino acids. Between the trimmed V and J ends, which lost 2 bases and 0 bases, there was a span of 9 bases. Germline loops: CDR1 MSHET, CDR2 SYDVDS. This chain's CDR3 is CASSLQGISAETLYF. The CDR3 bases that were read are TGTGCTAGCAGTTTACAGGGGATTAGTGCAGAA. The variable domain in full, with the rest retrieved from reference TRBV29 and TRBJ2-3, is DMKVTQMPRYLIKRMGENVLLECGQDMSHETMYWYRQDPGLGLQLIYISYDVDSNSEGDIPKGYRVSRKKREHFSLILDSAKTNQTSVYFCASSLQGISAETLYFGSGTRLTVL.

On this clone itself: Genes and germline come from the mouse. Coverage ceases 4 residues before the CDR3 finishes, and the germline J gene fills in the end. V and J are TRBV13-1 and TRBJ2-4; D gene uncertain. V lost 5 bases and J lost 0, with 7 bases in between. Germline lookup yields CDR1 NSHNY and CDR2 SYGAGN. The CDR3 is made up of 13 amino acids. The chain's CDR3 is CASRVGSQNTLYF. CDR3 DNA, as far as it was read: TGTGCCAGCAGGGTTGGTAGTCAAAAC.

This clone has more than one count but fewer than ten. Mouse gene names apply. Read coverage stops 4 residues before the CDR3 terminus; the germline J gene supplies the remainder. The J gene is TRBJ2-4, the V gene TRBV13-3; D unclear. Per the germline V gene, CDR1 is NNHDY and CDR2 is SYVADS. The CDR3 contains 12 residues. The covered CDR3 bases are TGTGCCAGCAGTGGACAAAAAAAC. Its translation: CASSGQKN. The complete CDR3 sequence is CASSGQKNTLYF.

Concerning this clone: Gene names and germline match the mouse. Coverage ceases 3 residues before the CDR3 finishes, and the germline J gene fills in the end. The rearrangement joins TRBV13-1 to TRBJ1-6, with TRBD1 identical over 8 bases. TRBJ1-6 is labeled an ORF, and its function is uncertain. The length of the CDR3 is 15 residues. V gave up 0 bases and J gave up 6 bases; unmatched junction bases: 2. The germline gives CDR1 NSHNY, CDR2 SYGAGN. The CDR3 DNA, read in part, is TGTGCCAGCAGTGATGACAGGGGGAGTAATTCGCCC. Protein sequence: CASSDDRGSNSP. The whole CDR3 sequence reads CASSDDRGSNSPLYF.

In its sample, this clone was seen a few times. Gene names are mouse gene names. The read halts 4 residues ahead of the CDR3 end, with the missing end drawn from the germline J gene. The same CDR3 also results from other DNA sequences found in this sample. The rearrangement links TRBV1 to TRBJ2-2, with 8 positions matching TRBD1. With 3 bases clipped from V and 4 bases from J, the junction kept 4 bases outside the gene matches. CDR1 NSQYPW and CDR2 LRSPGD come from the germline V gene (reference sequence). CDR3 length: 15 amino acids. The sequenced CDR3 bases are TGCACCTGCAGTGCCGGACAGGGCGGCACCGGG. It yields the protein CTCSAGQGGTG. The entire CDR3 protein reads CTCSAGQGGTGQLYF.

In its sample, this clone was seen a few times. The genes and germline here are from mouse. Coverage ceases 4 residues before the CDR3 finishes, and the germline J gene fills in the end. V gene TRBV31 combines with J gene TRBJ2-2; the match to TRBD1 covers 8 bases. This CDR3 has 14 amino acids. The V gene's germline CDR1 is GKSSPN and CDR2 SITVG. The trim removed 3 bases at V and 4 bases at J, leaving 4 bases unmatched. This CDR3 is CAWRQGAPTGQLYF. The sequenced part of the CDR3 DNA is TGTGCCTGGAGGCAGGGGGCTCCCACCGGG.

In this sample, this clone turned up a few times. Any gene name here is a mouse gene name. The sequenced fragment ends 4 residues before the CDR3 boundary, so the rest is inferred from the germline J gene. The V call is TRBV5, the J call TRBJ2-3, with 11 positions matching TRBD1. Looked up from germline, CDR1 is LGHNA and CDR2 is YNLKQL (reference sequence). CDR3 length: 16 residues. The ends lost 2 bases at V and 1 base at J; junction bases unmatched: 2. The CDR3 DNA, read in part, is TGTGCCAGCAGCCAACCGGGACAGGGGGGTGCAGAA. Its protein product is CASSQPGQGGAE. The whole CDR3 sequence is CASSQPGQGGAETLYF.

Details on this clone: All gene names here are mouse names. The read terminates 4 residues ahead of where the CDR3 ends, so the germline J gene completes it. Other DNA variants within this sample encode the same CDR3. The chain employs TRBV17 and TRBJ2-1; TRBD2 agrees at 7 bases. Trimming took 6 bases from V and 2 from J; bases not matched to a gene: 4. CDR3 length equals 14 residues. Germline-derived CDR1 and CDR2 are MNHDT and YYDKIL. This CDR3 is CASSRLGYYAEQFF. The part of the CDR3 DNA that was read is TGTGCTAGCAGCAGACTGGGTTACTATGCT.

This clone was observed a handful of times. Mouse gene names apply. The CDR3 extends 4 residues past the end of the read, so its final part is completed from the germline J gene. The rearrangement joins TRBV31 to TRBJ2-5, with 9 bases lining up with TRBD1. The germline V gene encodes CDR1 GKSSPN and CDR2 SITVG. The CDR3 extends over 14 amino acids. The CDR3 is CAWSPTGGPDTQYF. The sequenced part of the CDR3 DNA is TGTGCCTGGAGTCCAACAGGGGGCCCAGAC.

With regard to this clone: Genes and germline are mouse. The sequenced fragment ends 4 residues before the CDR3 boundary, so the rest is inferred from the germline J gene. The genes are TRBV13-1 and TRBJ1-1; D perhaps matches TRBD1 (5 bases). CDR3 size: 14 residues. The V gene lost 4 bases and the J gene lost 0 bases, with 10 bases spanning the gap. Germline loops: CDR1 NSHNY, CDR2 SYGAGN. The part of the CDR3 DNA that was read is TGTGCCAGCAGTCCTGACAGCCCAAACACA. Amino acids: CASSPDSPNT. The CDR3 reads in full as CASSPDSPNTEVFF.

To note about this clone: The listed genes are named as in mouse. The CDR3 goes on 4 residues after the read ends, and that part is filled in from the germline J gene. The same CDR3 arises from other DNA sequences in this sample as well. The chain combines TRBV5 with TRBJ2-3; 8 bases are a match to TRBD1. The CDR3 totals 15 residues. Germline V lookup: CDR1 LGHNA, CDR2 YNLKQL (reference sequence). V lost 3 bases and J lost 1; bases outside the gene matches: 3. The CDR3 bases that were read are TGTGCCAGCAGCCAGACAGGGGAGGGTGCAGAA. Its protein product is CASSQTGEGAE. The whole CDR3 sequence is CASSQTGEGAETLYF.

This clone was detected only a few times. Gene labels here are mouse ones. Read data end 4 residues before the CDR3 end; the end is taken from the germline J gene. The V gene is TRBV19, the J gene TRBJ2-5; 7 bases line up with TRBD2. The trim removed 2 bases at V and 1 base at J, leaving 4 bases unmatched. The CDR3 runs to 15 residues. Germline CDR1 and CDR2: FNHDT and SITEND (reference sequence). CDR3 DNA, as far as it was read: TGTGCCAGCAGTATGACCTGGGGGTACCAAGAC. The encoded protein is CASSMTWGYQD. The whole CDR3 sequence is CASSMTWGYQDTQYF.

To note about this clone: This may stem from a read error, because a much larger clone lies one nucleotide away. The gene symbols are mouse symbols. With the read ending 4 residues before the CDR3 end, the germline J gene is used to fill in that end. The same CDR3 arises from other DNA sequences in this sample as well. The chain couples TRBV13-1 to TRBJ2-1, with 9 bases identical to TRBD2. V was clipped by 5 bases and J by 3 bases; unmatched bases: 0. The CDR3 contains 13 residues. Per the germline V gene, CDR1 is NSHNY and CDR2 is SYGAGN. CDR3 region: CASRDWGYAEQFF. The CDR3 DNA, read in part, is TGTGCCAGCAGGGACTGGGGCTATGCT.

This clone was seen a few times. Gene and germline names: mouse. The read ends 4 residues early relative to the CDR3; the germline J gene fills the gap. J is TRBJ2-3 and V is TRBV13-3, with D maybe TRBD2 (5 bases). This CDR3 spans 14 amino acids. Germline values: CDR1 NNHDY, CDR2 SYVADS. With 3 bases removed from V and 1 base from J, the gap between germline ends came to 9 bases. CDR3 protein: CASSAGLGAETLYF. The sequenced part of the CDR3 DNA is TGTGCCAGCAGTGCTGGGCTTGGTGCAGAA.

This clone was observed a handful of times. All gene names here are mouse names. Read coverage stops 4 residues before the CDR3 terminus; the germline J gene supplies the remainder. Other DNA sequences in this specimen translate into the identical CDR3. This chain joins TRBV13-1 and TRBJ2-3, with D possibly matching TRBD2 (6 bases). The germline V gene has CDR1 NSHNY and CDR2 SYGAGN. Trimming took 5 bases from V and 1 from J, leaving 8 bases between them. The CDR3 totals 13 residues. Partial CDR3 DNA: TGTGCCAGCAGGGGGGGTGGTGCAGAA. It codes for CASRGGGAE. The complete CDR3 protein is CASRGGGAETLYF.

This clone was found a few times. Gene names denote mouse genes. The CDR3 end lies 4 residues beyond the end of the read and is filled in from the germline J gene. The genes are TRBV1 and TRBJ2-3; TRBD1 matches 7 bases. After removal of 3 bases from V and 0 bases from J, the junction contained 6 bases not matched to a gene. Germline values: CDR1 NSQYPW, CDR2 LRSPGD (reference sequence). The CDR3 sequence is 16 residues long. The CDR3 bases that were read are TGCACCTGCAGTGCTTCCGGGACAGATAGTGCAGAA. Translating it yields CTCSASGTDSAE. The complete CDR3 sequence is CTCSASGTDSAETLYF.

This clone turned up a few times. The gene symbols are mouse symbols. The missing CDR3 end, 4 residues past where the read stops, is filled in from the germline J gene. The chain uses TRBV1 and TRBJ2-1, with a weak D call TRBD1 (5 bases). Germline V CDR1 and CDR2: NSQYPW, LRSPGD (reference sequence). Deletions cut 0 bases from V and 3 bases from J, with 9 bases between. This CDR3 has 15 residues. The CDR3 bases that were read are TGCACCTGCAGTGCAGACGGACATTCCTATGCT. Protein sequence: CTCSADGHSYA. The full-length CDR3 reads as CTCSADGHSYAEQFF. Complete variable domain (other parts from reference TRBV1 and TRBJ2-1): VTLLEQNPRWRLVPRGQAVNLRCILKNSQYPWMSWYQQDLQKQLQWLFTLRSPGDKEVKSLPGADYLATRVTDTELRLQVANMSQGRTLYCTCSADGHSYAEQFFGPGTRLTVL.

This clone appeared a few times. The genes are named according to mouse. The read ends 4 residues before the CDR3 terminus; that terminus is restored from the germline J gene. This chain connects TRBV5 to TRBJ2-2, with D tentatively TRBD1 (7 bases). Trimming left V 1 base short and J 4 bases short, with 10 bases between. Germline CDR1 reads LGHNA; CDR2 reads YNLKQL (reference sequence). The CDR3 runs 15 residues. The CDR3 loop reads CASSQGGGGTGQLYF. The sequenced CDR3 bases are TGTGCCAGCAGCCAAGGAGGGGGCGGCACCGGG.

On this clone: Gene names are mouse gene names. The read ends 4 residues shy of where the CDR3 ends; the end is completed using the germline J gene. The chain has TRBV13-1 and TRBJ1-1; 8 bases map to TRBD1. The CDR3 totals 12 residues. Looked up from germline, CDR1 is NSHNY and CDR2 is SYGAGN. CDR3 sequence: CASSKQGAEVFF. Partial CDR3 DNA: TGTGCCAGCAGTAAACAGGGGGCA.

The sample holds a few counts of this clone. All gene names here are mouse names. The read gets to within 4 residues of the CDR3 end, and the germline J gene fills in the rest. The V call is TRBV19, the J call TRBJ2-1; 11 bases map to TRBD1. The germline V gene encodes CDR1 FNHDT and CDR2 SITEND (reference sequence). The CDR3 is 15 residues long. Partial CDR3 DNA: TGTGCCAGCAGTCCCGGACAGGGGGCGTGGGCT. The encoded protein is CASSPGQGAWA. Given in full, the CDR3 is CASSPGQGAWAEQFF.

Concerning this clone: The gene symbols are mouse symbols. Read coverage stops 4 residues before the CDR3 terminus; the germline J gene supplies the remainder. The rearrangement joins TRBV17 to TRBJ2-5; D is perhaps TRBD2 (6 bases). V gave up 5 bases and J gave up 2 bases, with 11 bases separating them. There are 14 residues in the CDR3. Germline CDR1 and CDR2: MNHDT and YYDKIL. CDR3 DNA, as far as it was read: TGTGCTAGCAGTCGACTGGATAGCCAAGAC. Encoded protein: CASSRLDSQD. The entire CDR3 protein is CASSRLDSQDTQYF.

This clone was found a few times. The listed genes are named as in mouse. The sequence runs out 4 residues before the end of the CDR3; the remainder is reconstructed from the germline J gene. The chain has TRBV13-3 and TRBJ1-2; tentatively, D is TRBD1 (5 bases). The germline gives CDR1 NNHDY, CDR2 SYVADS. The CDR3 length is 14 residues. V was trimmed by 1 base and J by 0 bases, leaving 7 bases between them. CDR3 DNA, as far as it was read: TGTGCCAGCAGTGATTGGACACCAAACTCC. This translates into CASSDWTPNS. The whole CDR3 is CASSDWTPNSDYTF.

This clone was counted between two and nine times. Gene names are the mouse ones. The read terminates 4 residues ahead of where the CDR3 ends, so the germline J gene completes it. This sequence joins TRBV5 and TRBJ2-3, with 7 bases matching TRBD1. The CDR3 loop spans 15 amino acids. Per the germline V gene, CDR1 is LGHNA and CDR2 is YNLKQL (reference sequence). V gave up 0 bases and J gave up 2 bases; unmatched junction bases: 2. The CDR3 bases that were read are TGTGCCAGCAGCCAAGACGACAGGGCTGCAGAA. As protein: CASSQDDRAAE. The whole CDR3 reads CASSQDDRAAETLYF.

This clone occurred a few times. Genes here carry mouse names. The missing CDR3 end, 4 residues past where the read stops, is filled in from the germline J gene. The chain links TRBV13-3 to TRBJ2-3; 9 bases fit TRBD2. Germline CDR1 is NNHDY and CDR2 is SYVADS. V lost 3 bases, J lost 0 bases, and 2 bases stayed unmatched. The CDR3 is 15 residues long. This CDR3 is CASSGGLGSAETLYF. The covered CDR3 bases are TGTGCCAGCAGTGGGGGACTGGGTAGTGCAGAA.

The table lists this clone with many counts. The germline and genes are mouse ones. The CDR3: CASSPGANTGQLYF. The sequenced CDR3 bases are TGTGCTAGCAGCCCAGGAGCAAACACCGGG. The J gene is TRBJ2-2, the V gene TRBV17; D is uncertain. The sequence runs out 4 residues before the end of the CDR3; the remainder is reconstructed from the germline J gene. Germline V lookup: CDR1 MNHDT, CDR2 YYDKIL. The CDR3 contains 14 residues. V gave up 6 bases and J gave up 0 bases, with 8 bases separating them.

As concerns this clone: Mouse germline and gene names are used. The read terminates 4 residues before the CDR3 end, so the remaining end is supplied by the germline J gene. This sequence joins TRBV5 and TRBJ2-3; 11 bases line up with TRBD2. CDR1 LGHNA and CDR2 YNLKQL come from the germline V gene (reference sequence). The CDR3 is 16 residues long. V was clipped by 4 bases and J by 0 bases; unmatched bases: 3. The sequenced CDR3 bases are TGTGCCAGCAGCCGCGGGACTGGGGGTAGTGCAGAA. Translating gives CASSRGTGGSAE. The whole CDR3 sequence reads CASSRGTGGSAETLYF.

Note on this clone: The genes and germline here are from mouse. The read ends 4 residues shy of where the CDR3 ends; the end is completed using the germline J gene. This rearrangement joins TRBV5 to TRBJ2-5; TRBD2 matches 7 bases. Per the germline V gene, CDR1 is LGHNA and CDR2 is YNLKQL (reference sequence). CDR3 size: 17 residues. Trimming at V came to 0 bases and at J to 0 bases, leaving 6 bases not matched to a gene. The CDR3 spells CASSQDLGGLNQDTQYF. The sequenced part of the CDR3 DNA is TGTGCCAGCAGCCAAGATTTGGGGGGACTTAACCAAGAC.